This T cell receptor beta chain comes out of a study of blood T cell repertoires in COVID-19. For the study at large: COVID-19 samples, acute and convalescent, were from the United States, Italy and Spain. Sources were T cells, B-cell-depleted T cells, or PBMCs; the material itself was cDNA or gDNA.

Original processing methods: Amplification of reference gene primers was used by the study to estimate nucleated cell counts. Only in-frame clones appear in the TCRdb table, and some are missing; sequencing was by immunoSEQ multiplex PCR. That table supplies the V and J calls and clone size; D and trimming were determined from the DNA. The sample contains about 26,000 clones, roughly 90% of which appear only once. The TCR sequence derives from a human donor in a cohort sampled during active COVID-19. The sequencing sample was made of peripheral blood.

CDR3 region: CASSPGVGTQYF. In DNA form, the CDR3 reads TGTGCCAGCAGTCCAGGGGTCGGGACCCAGTACTTC. The chain recombines TRBV7-2 with TRBJ2-5; TRBD1 is a possible D gene (6 bases). Trimming cost V 6 bases and J 7 bases, with 12 bases left between them. The CDR3 is 12 amino acids. Germline values: CDR1 SGHTA, CDR2 FQGNSA.